These T cell receptor beta chains were read from a single sample in a study of blood T cell repertoires in COVID-19. The table came from immunoSEQ multiplex PCR; TCRdb's copy has only in-frame clones and leaves some out. The table shows about 120,000 clones, with roughly 90% occurring only once. The sample consisted of peripheral blood. These receptors all stem from a man aged 60-69 years with COVID-19, enrolled during active disease. CDR3s include the opening cysteine and the closing phenylalanine or tryptophan.

j_call v_call cdr3_aa
TRBJ2-3 TRBV5-6 CASTLVWDRAADTQYF
TRBJ2-7 TRBV20-1 CSASLLATYEQYF
TRBJ2-3 TRBV6-1 CASSAHSGGGVMGTDTQYF
TRBJ1-1 TRBV7-9 CASSPTDTEAFF
TRBJ2-1 TRBV20-1 CSARGSNEQFF
TRBJ1-1 TRBV9 CASSVAPLNVGGQSEAFF
TRBJ2-1 TRBV7-6 CASSLGVNEQFF
TRBJ1-1 TRBV12-2 CASRLAGGRPPERNTEAFF
TRBJ1-1 TRBV18 CASSPGGANTEAFF
TRBJ2-7 TRBV4-2 CASSQEERQSSYEQYF
TRBJ1-2 TRBV4-3 CASSQASGAALDRGYTF
TRBJ2-2 TRBV4-3 CASSQDLGLKTGELFF
TRBJ1-1 TRBV3-1/TRBV3-2 CASSQMTGGTEAFF
TRBJ2-2 TRBV19 CASSIVGTGELFF
TRBJ2-1 TRBV4-2 CASSQALAGGHDEQFF
TRBJ1-2 TRBV27 CASSQTANYGYTF
TRBJ1-3 TRBV6-5 CASSPRGPGNTIYF
TRBJ1-1 TRBV11-2 CASSFRGTGRATEAFF
TRBJ2-7 TRBV28 CASSAGQGYEQYF
TRBJ2-1 TRBV7-3 CASSNTAGGNNEQFF
TRBJ2-7 TRBV11-2 CASNRQSRSYEQYF
TRBJ1-4 TRBV15 CATSNSRQATNEKLFF
TRBJ1-6 TRBV3-1/TRBV3-2 CASSRTGDSPLHF
TRBJ1-5 TRBV28 CASSFPGQGSNQPQHF
TRBJ1-1 TRBV9 CASSVGAAGLTEAFF
TRBJ1-5 TRBV18 CASSTGGNQPQHF
TRBJ1-3 TRBV12-3/TRBV12-4 CASSSRKGNTIYF
TRBJ1-2 TRBV19 CASSPGQGALANYGYTF
TRBJ2-7 TRBV3-1/TRBV3-2 CASSQDAGSYEQYF
TRBJ1-4 TRBV6-5 CASRDRVEKLFF
TRBJ1-4 TRBV20-1 CSASPSGTEGEKLFF
TRBJ1-3 TRBV28 CASSAVTRSGNTIYF
TRBJ2-3 TRBV7-2 CASSLHTWTQYF
TRBJ1-1 TRBV5-4 CASSPGQGLNTEAFF
TRBJ1-1 TRBV25-1 CASSNMTGAGNTEAFF
TRBJ2-1 TRBV23-1 CASSQSKSWTVYNEQFF
TRBJ2-1 TRBV3-1/TRBV3-2 CASSLLGSEQFF
TRBJ2-3 TRBV3-1/TRBV3-2 CASSPLPPTQYF
TRBJ2-3 TRBV7-6 CASSLAWGRTDTQYF
TRBJ2-2 TRBV5-4 CASSFGQGVTGELFF
TRBJ1-1 TRBV4-1 CASSPPRMNTEAFF
TRBJ1-4 TRBV27 CATRDRKATNEKLFF
TRBJ2-2 TRBV7-3 CASSPYTGELFF